The sequence of this TCR beta chain was determined in a study of cytomegalovirus exposure and HLA in healthy donors. Study summary: According to later analysis, the same platform produced the roughly 130 validation and several hundred first-cohort repertoires.

V was trimmed by 1 base and J by 6 bases, leaving 12 bases between them. Germline loops: CDR1 SEHNR, CDR2 FQNEAQ (reference sequence). The CDR3 extends over 14 amino acids. Points from the study as a whole: Overall, 164 TCR beta chains were annotated as cytomegalovirus-associated.

Produced via immunoSEQ multiplex PCR; TCRdb's table is partial and in-frame only. This sample has about 310,000 clones, with around 90% found just once. Donors were drawn from the approximately 120-subject validation cohort, separate from the approximately 700-subject first cohort. Turning to this clone: Its antigen is undetermined.

Specimen: PBMCs. This sequence was found in a man aged 25 to 40 in good health and CMV-seronegative. V is TRBV7-9 and J is TRBJ1-2, with a possible D match to TRBD1 (5 bases). The CDR3 sequence: CASSLVSGKDGYTF. For the CDR3, the DNA is TGTGCCAGCAGCTTAGTATCAGGGAAGGATGGCTACACCTTC.